The present entry profiles one TCR beta chain with its context. Its antigen is unknown. Sequencing used immunoSEQ multiplex PCR; TCRdb keeps in-frame clones, though not all of them. The sample holds 110,000 to 150,000 clones, about nine tenths seen once. The germline V gene has CDR1 MNHNS and CDR2 SASEGT. V dropped 2 bases and J dropped 2; count of bases not matched to a gene: 2. The CDR3 totals 16 residues. This record comes from a study of cytomegalovirus exposure and HLA in healthy donors. Broader study findings: According to the study, roughly 160 TCR beta chains were cytomegalovirus-associated. Rarity marked most TCR sequences, yet some public TCRs occurred in many donors.

The donors formed part of the approximately 130-subject validation cohort, distinct from the approximately 630-subject first cohort. Sequencing used PBMCs. The source is a woman aged 30 to 39 in good health and CMV-seropositive. The chain has TRBV6-1 and TRBJ2-4, with 11 positions matching TRBD2. The DNA of the CDR3 is TGTGCCAGCAGTGAAACTAGCGGGAGAACCAAAAACATTCAGTACTTC. This gives the protein CASSETSGRTKNIQYF.